The next 11 T cell receptor beta chains were all read from a single sample in a study of blood T cell repertoires in COVID-19. Repertoires were generated with immunoSEQ multiplex PCR, while TCRdb's copy carries only in-frame clones and drops some. The top ten hold about 6% of the sample, which has about 200,000 clones, around nine tenths seen once. Sample: peripheral blood. The origin of the receptors is a man aged 55 to 70 who had recovered from COVID-19.

This rearrangement joins TRBV19 to TRBJ1-1, with 7 bases identical to TRBD1. Germline V gene lookup returns CDR1 LNHDA and CDR2 SQIVND (reference sequence). Trimming cost V 2 bases and J 1 base; bases outside gene matches: 4. The CDR3 runs 15 residues. The DNA of the CDR3 is TGTGCCAGTAGTATATTAACAGGGGCGAACACTGAAGCTTTCTTT. This encodes CASSILTGANTEAFF.

Only one count was recorded for this clone. This chain links TRBV9 with TRBJ2-2; 7 nucleotides line up with TRBD2. V gave up 3 bases and J gave up 9 bases; unmatched junction bases: 11. This CDR3 is 15 amino acids long. Germline V gene data show CDR1 as SGDLS and CDR2 as YYNGEE. In nucleotides, the CDR3 is TGTGCCAGCAGCGCCGACGGGGGGTACCACCGGGAGCTGTTTTTT. Translating gives CASSADGGYHRELFF.

This chain uses TRBV6-5 with TRBJ2-7; 9 bases map to TRBD2. CDR1 is MNHEY and CDR2 is SVGAGI in the germline V gene. The CDR3 consists of 14 residues. The V segment lost 2 bases and the J segment 7 bases; nucleotides outside the gene matches: 6. CDR3 sequence reads: CASSYPWAGGEQYF. The DNA for the CDR3 is TGTGCCAGCAGTTACCCCTGGGCGGGAGGGGAGCAGTACTTC.

The chain is built from TRBV11-2 and TRBJ2-1; 10 bases match TRBD2. This CDR3 is 17 amino acids long. From germline, CDR1 is SGHAT and CDR2 FQNNGV. Losses at the gene ends were 0 bases for V and 3 bases for J; bases not matched to a gene: 5. The CDR3 DNA reads as TGTGCCAGCAGCTTAGATGCTAGCGGGAGACTCTACAATGAGCAGTTCTTC. Translation: CASSLDASGRLYNEQFF.

The genes are TRBV6-5 and TRBJ1-1; perhaps TRBD1 as D (5 bases). The V end was cut by 8 bases, the J end by 3 bases, with 16 bases between. This CDR3 spans 14 amino acids. The germline V gene encodes CDR1 MNHEY and CDR2 SVGAGI. CDR3 residues: CASEYLGRDTEAFF. For the CDR3, the DNA is TGTGCCAGCGAATATTTGGGGCGCGACACTGAAGCTTTCTTT.

The chain is built from TRBV7-2 and TRBJ2-5; weak D call: TRBD1 (6 bases). The CDR3 is 14 residues long. Trimming removed 5 bases at V and 3 bases at J, with 13 bases between. CDR1 is SGHTA, CDR2 FQGNSA, per germline. Written as DNA, the CDR3 is TGTGCCAGCAGCCCTCAGACAGGAAAAGAGACCCAGTACTTC. It codes for CASSPQTGKETQYF.

The chain couples TRBV6-5 to TRBJ1-3; D call uncertain. The CDR3 is made up of 16 amino acids. Germline loops: CDR1 MNHEY, CDR2 SVGAGI. Trimming removed 0 bases at V and 4 bases at J, with 13 bases between. DNA of the CDR3: TGTGCCAGCAGTTACTCATCTGAGTCCCCCGGAAACACCATATATTTT. This translates into CASSYSSESPGNTIYF.

The chain is built from TRBV27 and TRBJ2-5; 10 positions match TRBD1. The J segment lost 2 bases and the V segment lost 5 bases, leaving 11 bases of the junction unmatched. Per the germline V gene, CDR1 is MNHEY and CDR2 is SMNVEV (reference sequence). This CDR3 has 17 amino acids. The CDR3 DNA is TGTGCCAGCAGTCTACAAAGACAGGGGGCCCGTCAAGAGACCCAGTACTTC. Its translation is CASSLQRQGARQETQYF.

The chain combines TRBV2 with TRBJ2-7; 16 bases are a match to TRBD2. J was trimmed by 7 bases and V by 5 bases; bases with no gene match: 2. Per the germline V gene, CDR1 is SNHLY and CDR2 is FYNNEI. This CDR3 has 14 residues. Here the CDR3 DNA reads TGTGCCAGCAGTCCGGGACTAGCGGGAGGGGAGCAGTACTTC. It yields the protein CASSPGLAGGEQYF.

This clone was counted a single time. The chain combines TRBV19 with TRBJ2-1, with a weak D call TRBD1 (6 bases). CDR1 and CDR2 from the germline V gene are LNHDA and SQIVND (reference sequence). The CDR3 contains 16 residues. Trimming took 3 bases from V and 4 from J, leaving 16 bases between them. The CDR3 sequence: CASSISTGQRYNEQFF. The DNA of the CDR3 is TGTGCCAGTAGTATCTCGACAGGTCAACGATACAATGAGCAGTTCTTC.

V is TRBV11-3 and J is TRBJ2-1; TRBD2 aligns across 10 bases. The CDR3 totals 16 residues. CDR1 is SGHNT and CDR2 is YENEEA in the germline V gene. V lost 4 bases to trimming and J lost 9 bases; unmatched junction nucleotides: 12. CDR3 residues: CASSSQREGLASEQFF. For the CDR3, the DNA is TGTGCCAGCAGCTCCCAGCGGGAGGGCCTTGCAAGTGAGCAGTTCTTC.